These T cell receptor beta chains were read from a single sample in a study of Ad26.COV2.S vaccination and SARS-CoV-2 variants. The table came from immunoSEQ multiplex PCR; TCRdb's copy has only in-frame clones and leaves some out. Of about 350,000 clones detected, approximately 81% appear once; the ten largest clones hold 2.5% to 3.5%. The starting material was peripheral blood, obtained in a trial of Ad26.COV2.S vaccine versus placebo. These TCRs come from a person aged 18 to 59 who received the Ad26.COV2.S COVID-19 vaccine or a placebo. CDR3s include the opening cysteine and the closing phenylalanine or tryptophan. Each record gives: V gene, J gene, clone size, D gene, CDR3 protein, CDR3 DNA. The D gene is left open where the match is weak. A clone size is listed for some rows: how often the clone was seen (once, few, many), or a class if it is expanded.

V gene: TRBV24-1
J gene: TRBJ2-1
clone size: -
D gene: TRBD2
CDR3 protein: CATSDLPGGRVLAGSSYNEQFF
CDR3 DNA: TGTGCCACCAGTGATTTGCCAGGGGGACGGGTGCTAGCGGGAAGCTCCTACAATGAGCAGTTCTTC

V gene: TRBV15
J gene: TRBJ2-7
clone size: -
D gene: -
CDR3 protein: CATSPNRGPFVYEQYF
CDR3 DNA: TGTGCCACCAGCCCCAACCGGGGACCCTTCGTCTACGAGCAGTACTTC

V gene: TRBV9
J gene: TRBJ2-7
clone size: -
D gene: -
CDR3 protein: CASSALGGSREQYF
CDR3 DNA: TGTGCCAGCAGCGCCCTGGGCGGGTCTCGGGAGCAGTACTTC

V gene: TRBV15
J gene: TRBJ2-7
clone size: -
D gene: -
CDR3 protein: CATSRDHGVYEQYF
CDR3 DNA: TGTGCCACCAGCAGAGATCATGGGGTCTACGAGCAGTACTTC

V gene: TRBV24-1
J gene: TRBJ1-5
clone size: -
D gene: TRBD1
CDR3 protein: CATSEPGTGANQPQHF
CDR3 DNA: TGTGCCACCAGTGAGCCCGGGACAGGGGCCAATCAGCCCCAGCATTTT

V gene: TRBV2
J gene: TRBJ1-5
clone size: -
D gene: TRBD1
CDR3 protein: CASSRPWDRDQPQHF
CDR3 DNA: TGTGCCAGCAGTAGGCCCTGGGACAGGGACCAGCCCCAGCATTTT

V gene: TRBV5-1
J gene: TRBJ1-2
clone size: -
D gene: -
CDR3 protein: CASSLYSPGNYGYTF
CDR3 DNA: TGCGCCAGCAGCTTGTACTCTCCAGGAAACTATGGCTACACCTTC

V gene: TRBV2
J gene: TRBJ2-1
clone size: -
D gene: TRBD2
CDR3 protein: CASSHDFSGRLYNEQFF
CDR3 DNA: TGTGCCAGCAGCCACGATTTTAGCGGGAGACTTTACAATGAGCAGTTCTTC

V gene: TRBV13
J gene: TRBJ2-3
clone size: -
D gene: TRBD2
CDR3 protein: CASSLGTSGEGDTQYF
CDR3 DNA: TGTGCCAGCAGCTTGGGGACTAGCGGAGAGGGGGATACGCAGTATTTT

V gene: TRBV9
J gene: TRBJ2-7
clone size: -
D gene: TRBD1
CDR3 protein: CASSALPGTGALSYEQYF
CDR3 DNA: TGTGCCAGCAGCGCCCTTCCCGGGACAGGGGCCCTATCCTACGAGCAGTACTTC

V gene: TRBV27
J gene: TRBJ2-1
clone size: -
D gene: -
CDR3 protein: CASSYSAGEFANEQFF
CDR3 DNA: TGTGCCAGCAGTTATTCCGCTGGGGAGTTTGCCAATGAGCAGTTCTTC

V gene: TRBV30
J gene: TRBJ2-7
clone size: -
D gene: -
CDR3 protein: CAFGTYYEQYF
CDR3 DNA: TGTGCCTTTGGGACATACTACGAGCAGTACTTC

V gene: TRBV7-2
J gene: TRBJ2-7
clone size: -
D gene: -
CDR3 protein: CASSPQPYRVAEQYF
CDR3 DNA: TGTGCCAGCAGCCCCCAGCCGTATAGGGTGGCCGAGCAGTACTTC

V gene: TRBV19
J gene: TRBJ2-7
clone size: -
D gene: -
CDR3 protein: CASSPLLTYEQYF
CDR3 DNA: TGTGCCAGTAGTCCGCTCCTTACCTACGAGCAGTACTTC

V gene: TRBV2
J gene: TRBJ2-5
clone size: -
D gene: TRBD2
CDR3 protein: CASTPPGLQETQYF
CDR3 DNA: TGTGCCAGCACCCCGCCGGGACTACAAGAGACCCAGTACTTC

V gene: TRBV6-1
J gene: TRBJ1-5
clone size: -
D gene: -
CDR3 protein: CASAQGLGQPQHF
CDR3 DNA: TGTGCCAGTGCCCAGGGTCTGGGGCAGCCCCAGCATTTT

V gene: TRBV3-1/TRBV3-2
J gene: TRBJ1-6
clone size: medium-sized
D gene: -
CDR3 protein: CASSQEGPPLHF
CDR3 DNA: TGTGCCAGCAGCCAAGAGGGCCCACCCCTCCACTTT

V gene: TRBV27
J gene: TRBJ1-2
clone size: -
D gene: -
CDR3 protein: CASSLSWETVLYGYTF
CDR3 DNA: TGTGCCAGCAGTTTATCGTGGGAGACAGTTCTCTATGGCTACACCTTC

V gene: TRBV13
J gene: TRBJ1-4
clone size: -
D gene: -
CDR3 protein: CASSPDLTREKLFF
CDR3 DNA: TGTGCCAGCAGCCCGGACCTTACGAGGGAAAAACTGTTTTTT

V gene: TRBV5-1
J gene: TRBJ2-5
clone size: -
D gene: TRBD1
CDR3 protein: CASSLVNRGSETQYF
CDR3 DNA: TGCGCCAGCAGCTTAGTCAACAGGGGCTCGGAGACCCAGTACTTC

V gene: TRBV19
J gene: TRBJ2-7
clone size: -
D gene: -
CDR3 protein: CATKTGQAAGVEQYF
CDR3 DNA: TGTGCCACCAAGACGGGACAGGCCGCGGGGGTCGAGCAGTACTTC

V gene: TRBV20-1
J gene: TRBJ2-5
clone size: few
D gene: -
CDR3 protein: CSAREKTQYF
CDR3 DNA: TGCAGTGCTAGAGAAAAGACCCAGTACTTC

V gene: TRBV12-3/TRBV12-4
J gene: TRBJ1-2
clone size: -
D gene: TRBD1
CDR3 protein: CASRGTGDGYTF
CDR3 DNA: TGTGCCAGCAGAGGGACAGGGGATGGCTACACCTTC

V gene: TRBV5-5
J gene: TRBJ1-1
clone size: -
D gene: -
CDR3 protein: CASSLYRFGTEAFF
CDR3 DNA: TGTGCCAGCAGCTTATATCGTTTTGGGACTGAAGCTTTCTTT

V gene: TRBV4-3
J gene: TRBJ2-2
clone size: -
D gene: TRBD2
CDR3 protein: CASSQGLAVPNTGELFF
CDR3 DNA: TGCGCCAGCAGCCAGGGACTAGCGGTGCCGAACACCGGGGAGCTGTTTTTT

V gene: TRBV9
J gene: TRBJ2-3
clone size: -
D gene: TRBD2
CDR3 protein: CASSPGRAIDTQYF
CDR3 DNA: TGTGCCAGCAGCCCCGGGAGGGCCATAGATACGCAGTATTTT

V gene: TRBV5-4
J gene: TRBJ1-1
clone size: -
D gene: -
CDR3 protein: CASSLGLTRAFF
CDR3 DNA: TGTGCCAGCAGCTTGGGGCTGACGCGAGCTTTCTTT

V gene: TRBV5-1
J gene: TRBJ2-5
clone size: -
D gene: TRBD2
CDR3 protein: CASSRGTSGGQETQYF
CDR3 DNA: TGCGCCAGCAGCCGAGGGACTAGCGGGGGTCAAGAGACCCAGTACTTC

V gene: TRBV7-2
J gene: TRBJ1-2
clone size: once
D gene: TRBD1
CDR3 protein: CASSGPGQGATGYTF
CDR3 DNA: TGTGCCAGCAGCGGCCCCGGACAGGGTGCTACTGGCTACACCTTC

V gene: TRBV19
J gene: TRBJ1-2
clone size: -
D gene: TRBD1
CDR3 protein: CASRDRDDGYTF
CDR3 DNA: TGTGCCAGTAGGGACAGGGATGATGGCTACACCTTC

V gene: TRBV18
J gene: TRBJ2-7
clone size: -
D gene: TRBD2
CDR3 protein: CASSPPGTSGLSSYEQYF
CDR3 DNA: TGTGCCAGCTCACCACCGGGGACTAGCGGACTTAGCTCCTACGAGCAGTACTTC

V gene: TRBV5-8
J gene: TRBJ1-1
clone size: few
D gene: TRBD1
CDR3 protein: CASSSRGRNTEAFF
CDR3 DNA: TGTGCCAGCAGCAGCAGGGGGCGCAACACTGAAGCTTTCTTT

V gene: TRBV27
J gene: TRBJ2-3
clone size: -
D gene: TRBD1
CDR3 protein: CASSTGGGSDTQYF
CDR3 DNA: TGTGCCAGCAGTACAGGGGGAGGATCAGATACGCAGTATTTT

V gene: TRBV30
J gene: TRBJ2-7
clone size: -
D gene: TRBD2
CDR3 protein: CAWSPAGGLYEQYF
CDR3 DNA: TGTGCCTGGAGTCCGGCGGGAGGCCTCTACGAGCAGTACTTC

V gene: TRBV9
J gene: TRBJ2-7
clone size: -
D gene: -
CDR3 protein: CASSTYSSGPHEQYF
CDR3 DNA: TGTGCCAGCAGCACTTACAGCTCTGGGCCCCACGAGCAGTACTTC

V gene: TRBV5-1
J gene: TRBJ2-7
clone size: -
D gene: -
CDR3 protein: CASSLGRGGEQYF
CDR3 DNA: TGCGCCAGCAGCTTGGGCCGGGGAGGCGAGCAGTACTTC

V gene: TRBV5-5
J gene: TRBJ1-1
clone size: -
D gene: -
CDR3 protein: CASSLRPSQGNTEAFF
CDR3 DNA: TGTGCCAGCAGCTTACGACCATCCCAGGGGAACACTGAAGCTTTCTTT

V gene: TRBV6-2/TRBV6-3
J gene: TRBJ2-3
clone size: -
D gene: TRBD2
CDR3 protein: CASSYSRVAGASTDTQYF
CDR3 DNA: TGTGCCAGCAGTTACTCGAGGGTAGCGGGAGCTAGCACAGATACGCAGTATTTT

V gene: TRBV5-1
J gene: TRBJ2-1
clone size: -
D gene: TRBD2
CDR3 protein: CASMIAGLTLDEQFF
CDR3 DNA: TGCGCCAGCATGATAGCGGGATTAACCCTGGATGAGCAGTTCTTC

V gene: TRBV2
J gene: TRBJ2-1
clone size: -
D gene: -
CDR3 protein: CASRPRTGLDNEQFF
CDR3 DNA: TGTGCCAGCAGGCCCCGGACAGGACTAGACAATGAGCAGTTCTTC

V gene: TRBV6-2/TRBV6-3
J gene: TRBJ2-7
clone size: -
D gene: -
CDR3 protein: CASSGPLSYEQYF
CDR3 DNA: TGTGCCAGCAGCGGGCCCCTCTCCTACGAGCAGTACTTC

V gene: TRBV6-1
J gene: TRBJ2-7
clone size: -
D gene: -
CDR3 protein: CASSEWGAPNSYEQYF
CDR3 DNA: TGTGCCAGCAGTGAATGGGGGGCTCCGAATTCCTACGAGCAGTACTTC

V gene: TRBV18
J gene: TRBJ2-5
clone size: -
D gene: -
CDR3 protein: CASSPVGGETQYF
CDR3 DNA: TGTGCCAGCTCACCTGTCGGGGGAGAGACCCAGTACTTC

V gene: TRBV2
J gene: TRBJ2-3
clone size: -
D gene: TRBD2
CDR3 protein: CASTGRGGYTDTQYF
CDR3 DNA: TGTGCCAGCACTGGACGGGGGGGGTACACAGATACGCAGTATTTT

V gene: TRBV19
J gene: TRBJ2-7
clone size: -
D gene: -
CDR3 protein: CASSVNLYTAEQYF
CDR3 DNA: TGTGCCAGTAGTGTCAACCTTTATACGGCCGAGCAGTACTTC

V gene: TRBV5-6
J gene: TRBJ1-1
clone size: once
D gene: -
CDR3 protein: CASSLYAGDTEAFF
CDR3 DNA: TGTGCCAGCAGCTTGTATGCGGGCGACACTGAAGCTTTCTTT

V gene: TRBV5-6
J gene: TRBJ2-1
clone size: once
D gene: -
CDR3 protein: CASSTNTRGYNEQFF
CDR3 DNA: TGTGCCAGCAGCACCAATACGAGGGGTTACAATGAGCAGTTCTTC

V gene: TRBV18
J gene: TRBJ2-7
clone size: -
D gene: -
CDR3 protein: CASSPPETIGEQYF
CDR3 DNA: TGTGCCAGCTCACCCCCAGAGACTATTGGCGAGCAGTACTTC

V gene: TRBV7-2
J gene: TRBJ2-2
clone size: -
D gene: TRBD1
CDR3 protein: CASSLLGQGAGELFF
CDR3 DNA: TGTGCCAGCAGCTTATTGGGACAGGGGGCCGGGGAGCTGTTTTTT

V gene: TRBV11-2
J gene: TRBJ2-7
clone size: -
D gene: TRBD1
CDR3 protein: CASSLRQGPYEQYF
CDR3 DNA: TGTGCCAGCAGCTTACGACAGGGGCCCTACGAGCAGTACTTC

V gene: TRBV5-1
J gene: TRBJ2-1
clone size: -
D gene: TRBD2
CDR3 protein: CASSEGLAGVFYNEQFF
CDR3 DNA: TGCGCCAGCAGCGAGGGACTAGCGGGAGTTTTCTACAATGAGCAGTTCTTC

V gene: TRBV4-3
J gene: TRBJ1-5
clone size: -
D gene: -
CDR3 protein: CASSQDREVQPQHF
CDR3 DNA: TGCGCCAGCAGCCAAGATCGCGAGGTCCAGCCCCAGCATTTT